This record covers a single TCR beta chain. Antigen: not known. Data came from immunoSEQ multiplex PCR; TCRdb stores just in-frame clones and leaves some out. Of some 410,000 clones listed, 80% to 95% are singletons. This entry is derived from a study of Ad26.COV2.S vaccination and SARS-CoV-2 variants. The overall study: Donor allocation was to the COV1001 Ad26.COV2.S trial arm. Study outcomes and limitations: From the TCR breadth and depth analyses, total T cell responses may have been underestimated.

Per the germline V gene, CDR1 is LGHDT and CDR2 is YNNKEL (reference sequence). The CDR3 sequence is 16 residues long. V shed 4 bases and J shed 3 bases, with 16 bases lying between them. Treatment given: about 20 received Ad26.COV2.S at low or high dose, single or two shots; roughly 5 received placebo; per-sample allocation not given. Day 63 after the first injection of vaccine or placebo was the sampling time. V usage is TRBV3-1 (or the pseudogene TRBV3-2) and J usage is TRBJ2-4, with D perhaps being TRBD1 or TRBD2 (5 bases each). The sequencing used peripheral blood, collected in a trial of Ad26.COV2.S vaccine versus placebo. The sequence derives from a person between 18 and 65 years old who received the Ad26.COV2.S COVID-19 vaccine or a placebo. The CDR3 loop reads CASSLGLRDVKNIQYF. CDR3 bases: TGTGCCAGCAGCCTGGGTTTAAGGGACGTCAAAAACATTCAGTACTTC.